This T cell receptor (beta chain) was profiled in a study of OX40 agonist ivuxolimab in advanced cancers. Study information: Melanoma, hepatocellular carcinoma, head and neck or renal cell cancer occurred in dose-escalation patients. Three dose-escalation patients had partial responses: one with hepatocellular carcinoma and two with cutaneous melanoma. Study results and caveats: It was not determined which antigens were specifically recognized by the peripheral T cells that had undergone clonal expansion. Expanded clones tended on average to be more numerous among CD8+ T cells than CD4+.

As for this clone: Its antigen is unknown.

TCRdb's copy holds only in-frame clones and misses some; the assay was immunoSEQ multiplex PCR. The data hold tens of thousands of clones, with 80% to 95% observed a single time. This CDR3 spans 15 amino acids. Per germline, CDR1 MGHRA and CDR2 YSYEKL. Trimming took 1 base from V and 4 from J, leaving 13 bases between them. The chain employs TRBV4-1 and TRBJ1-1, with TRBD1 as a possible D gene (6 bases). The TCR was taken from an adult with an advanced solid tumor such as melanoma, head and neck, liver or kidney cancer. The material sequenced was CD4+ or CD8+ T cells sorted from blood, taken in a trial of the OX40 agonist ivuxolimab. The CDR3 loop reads CASSQGSGAPTEAFF. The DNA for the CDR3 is TGCGCCAGCAGCCAAGGGTCGGGGGCCCCCACTGAAGCTTTCTTT.